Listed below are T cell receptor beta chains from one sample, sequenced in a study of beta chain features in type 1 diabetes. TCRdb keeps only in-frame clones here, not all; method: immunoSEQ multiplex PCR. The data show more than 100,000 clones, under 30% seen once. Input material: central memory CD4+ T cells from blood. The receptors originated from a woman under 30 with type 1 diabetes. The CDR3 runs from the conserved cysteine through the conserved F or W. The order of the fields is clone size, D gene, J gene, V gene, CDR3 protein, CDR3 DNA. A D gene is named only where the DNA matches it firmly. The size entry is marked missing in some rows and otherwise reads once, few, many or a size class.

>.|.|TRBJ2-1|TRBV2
CASSVIGAYNEQFF
TGTGCCAGCAGTGTAATAGGAGCGTACAATGAGCAGTTCTTC
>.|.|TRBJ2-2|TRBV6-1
CASTLEGNTGELFF
TGTGCCAGCACCCTTGAGGGGAACACCGGGGAGCTGTTTTTT
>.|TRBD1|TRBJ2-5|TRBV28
CASSAPTGAGETQYF
TGTGCCAGCAGTGCCCCTACAGGGGCCGGGGAGACCCAGTACTTC
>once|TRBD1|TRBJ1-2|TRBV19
CASSVTGANYGYTF
TGTGCCAGTAGTGTGACAGGGGCGAACTATGGCTACACCTTC
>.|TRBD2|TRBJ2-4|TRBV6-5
CASTGRDGQYF
TGTGCCAGCACCGGGAGGGACGGCCAGTACTTC
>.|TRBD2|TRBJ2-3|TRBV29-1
CSVILAGVPDTQYF
TGCAGCGTCATACTAGCGGGAGTGCCAGATACGCAGTATTTT
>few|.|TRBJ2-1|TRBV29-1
CSVNRDSLNEQFF
TGCAGCGTGAACCGGGACTCACTCAATGAGCAGTTCTTC
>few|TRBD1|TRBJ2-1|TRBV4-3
CASSQADRVSSYNEQFF
TGCGCCAGCAGCCAAGCCGACAGGGTAAGCTCCTACAATGAGCAGTTCTTC
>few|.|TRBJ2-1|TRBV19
CASIARRDSHGEQFF
TGTGCCAGTATCGCTCGGCGGGACTCCCACGGTGAGCAGTTCTTC
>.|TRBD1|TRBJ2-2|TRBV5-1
CASSLNPDRGGTGELFF
TGCGCCAGCAGCTTAAATCCGGACAGGGGCGGAACCGGGGAGCTGTTTTTT
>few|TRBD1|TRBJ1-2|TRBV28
CASSLTGGGYNYGYTF
TGTGCCAGCAGTTTGACAGGGGGGGGCTATAACTATGGCTACACCTTC
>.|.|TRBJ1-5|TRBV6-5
CASTLTGNQPQHF
TGTGCCAGCACCTTAACAGGCAATCAGCCCCAGCATTTT
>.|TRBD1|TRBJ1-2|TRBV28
CASRPTGVWGYTF
TGTGCCAGCAGACCGACAGGGGTTTGGGGCTACACCTTC
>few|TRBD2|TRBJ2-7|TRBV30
CAWRFGTSARYEQYF
TGTGCCTGGAGGTTCGGGACTAGCGCCCGCTACGAGCAGTACTTC
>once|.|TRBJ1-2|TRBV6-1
CASSQANYGYTF
TGTGCCAGCAGCCAGGCTAACTATGGCTACACCTTC
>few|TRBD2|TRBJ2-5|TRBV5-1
CASGGISGNGETQYF
TGCGCCAGCGGGGGAATTAGCGGGAATGGCGAGACCCAGTACTTC
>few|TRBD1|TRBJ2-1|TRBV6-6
CASSYDRGRGEQFF
TGTGCCAGCAGTTACGACAGGGGTAGGGGTGAGCAGTTCTTC
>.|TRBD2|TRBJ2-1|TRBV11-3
CASSPSGGAEQFF
TGTGCCAGCAGCCCTAGCGGGGGAGCGGAGCAGTTCTTC
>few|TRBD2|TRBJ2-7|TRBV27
CASKAGAPYEQYF
TGTGCCAGCAAAGCGGGGGCTCCCTACGAGCAGTACTTC
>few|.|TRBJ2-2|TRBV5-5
CASTVGGAVNTGELFF
TGTGCCAGCACCGTGGGTGGGGCAGTCAACACCGGGGAGCTGTTTTTT
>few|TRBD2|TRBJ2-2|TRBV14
CASSQTGTRVTGELFF
TGTGCCAGCAGCCAAACCGGGACTAGGGTTACCGGGGAGCTGTTTTTT
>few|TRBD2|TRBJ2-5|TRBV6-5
CASRRGGPETQYF
TGTGCCAGCCGTCGGGGGGGGCCAGAGACCCAGTACTTC
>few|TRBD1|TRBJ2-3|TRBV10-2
CASSRDRHTDTQYF
TGCGCCAGCAGCCGGGACAGACACACAGATACGCAGTATTTT
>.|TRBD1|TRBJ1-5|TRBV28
CASSGTDYSNQPQHF
TGTGCCAGCAGTGGGACAGATTATAGCAATCAGCCCCAGCATTTT
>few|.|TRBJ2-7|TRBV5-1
CASSLAQDSFSLYEQYF
TGCGCCAGCAGCTTGGCCCAGGACTCCTTCTCCCTCTACGAGCAGTACTTC
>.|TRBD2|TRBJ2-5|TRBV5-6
CASTFGVAGEGETQYF
TGTGCCAGCACCTTCGGGGTAGCGGGAGAGGGAGAGACCCAGTACTTC
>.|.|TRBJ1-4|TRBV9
CASSGWGDEKLFF
TGTGCCAGCAGCGGCTGGGGCGACGAAAAACTGTTTTTT
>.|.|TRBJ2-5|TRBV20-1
CSASLAETQYF
TGCAGTGCTAGTCTTGCGGAGACCCAGTACTTC
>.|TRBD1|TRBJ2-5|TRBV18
CASSGQQETQYF
TGTGCCAGCTCGGGACAGCAAGAGACCCAGTACTTC